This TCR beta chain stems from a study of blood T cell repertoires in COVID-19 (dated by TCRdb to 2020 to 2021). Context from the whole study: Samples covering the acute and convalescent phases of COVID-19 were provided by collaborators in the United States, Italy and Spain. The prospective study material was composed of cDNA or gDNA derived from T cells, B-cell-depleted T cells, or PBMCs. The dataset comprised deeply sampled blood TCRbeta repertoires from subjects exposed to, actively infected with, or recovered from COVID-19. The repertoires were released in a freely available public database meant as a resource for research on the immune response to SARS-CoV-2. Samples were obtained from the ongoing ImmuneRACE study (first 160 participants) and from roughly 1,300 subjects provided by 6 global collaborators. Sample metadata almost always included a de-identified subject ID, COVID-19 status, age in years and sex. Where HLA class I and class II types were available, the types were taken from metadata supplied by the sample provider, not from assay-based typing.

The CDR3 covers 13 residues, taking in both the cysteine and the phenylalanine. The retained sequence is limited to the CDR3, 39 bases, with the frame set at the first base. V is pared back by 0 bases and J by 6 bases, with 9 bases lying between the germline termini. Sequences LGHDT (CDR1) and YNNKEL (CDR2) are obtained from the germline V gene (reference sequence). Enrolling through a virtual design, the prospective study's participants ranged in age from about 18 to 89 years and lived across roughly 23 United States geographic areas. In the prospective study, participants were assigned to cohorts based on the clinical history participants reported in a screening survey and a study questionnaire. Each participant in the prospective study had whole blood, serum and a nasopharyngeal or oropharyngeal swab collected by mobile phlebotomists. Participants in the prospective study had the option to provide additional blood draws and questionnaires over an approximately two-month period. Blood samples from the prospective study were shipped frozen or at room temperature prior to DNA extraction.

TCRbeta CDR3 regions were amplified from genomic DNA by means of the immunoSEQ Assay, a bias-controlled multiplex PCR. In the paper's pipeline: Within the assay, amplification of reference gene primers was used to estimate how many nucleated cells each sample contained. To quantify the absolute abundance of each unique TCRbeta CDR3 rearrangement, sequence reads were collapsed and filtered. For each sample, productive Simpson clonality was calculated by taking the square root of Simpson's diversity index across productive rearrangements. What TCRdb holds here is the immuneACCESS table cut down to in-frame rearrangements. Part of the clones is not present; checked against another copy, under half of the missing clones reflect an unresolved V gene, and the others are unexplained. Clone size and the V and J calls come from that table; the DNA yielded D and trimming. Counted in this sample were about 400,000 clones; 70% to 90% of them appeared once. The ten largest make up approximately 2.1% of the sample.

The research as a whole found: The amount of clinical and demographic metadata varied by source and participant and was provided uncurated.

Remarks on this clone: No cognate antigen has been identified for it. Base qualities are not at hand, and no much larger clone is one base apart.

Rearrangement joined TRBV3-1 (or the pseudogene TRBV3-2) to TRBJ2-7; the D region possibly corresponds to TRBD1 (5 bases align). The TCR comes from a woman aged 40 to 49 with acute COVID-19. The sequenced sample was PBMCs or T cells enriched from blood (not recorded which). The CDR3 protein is CASSQEQEFEQYF. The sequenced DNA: TGTGCCAGCAGCCAAGAACAGGAGTTCGAGCAGTACTTC.